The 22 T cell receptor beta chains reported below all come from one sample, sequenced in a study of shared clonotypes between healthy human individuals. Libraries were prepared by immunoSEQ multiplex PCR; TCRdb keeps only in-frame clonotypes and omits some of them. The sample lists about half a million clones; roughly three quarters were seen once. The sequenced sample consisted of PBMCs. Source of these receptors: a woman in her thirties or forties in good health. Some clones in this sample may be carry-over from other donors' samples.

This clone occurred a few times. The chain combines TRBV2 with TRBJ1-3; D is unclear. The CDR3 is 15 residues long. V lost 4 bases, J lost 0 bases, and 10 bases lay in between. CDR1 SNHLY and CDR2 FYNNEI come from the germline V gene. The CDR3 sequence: CASSALSSSGNTIYF. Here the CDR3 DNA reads TGTGCCAGCAGTGCCCTTTCGAGCTCTGGAAACACCATATATTTT.

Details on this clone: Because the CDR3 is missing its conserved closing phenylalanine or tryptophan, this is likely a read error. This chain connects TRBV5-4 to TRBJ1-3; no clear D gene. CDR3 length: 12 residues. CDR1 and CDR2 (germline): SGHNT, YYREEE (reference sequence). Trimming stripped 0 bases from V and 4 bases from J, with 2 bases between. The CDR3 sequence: CASSLAGNTIYL. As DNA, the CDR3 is TGTGCCAGCAGCTTGGCGGGAAACACCATATATCTT.

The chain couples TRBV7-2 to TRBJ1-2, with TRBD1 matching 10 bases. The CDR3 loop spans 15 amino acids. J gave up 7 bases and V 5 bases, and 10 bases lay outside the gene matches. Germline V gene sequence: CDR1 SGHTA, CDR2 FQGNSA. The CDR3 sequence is CASSATGTGASGYTF. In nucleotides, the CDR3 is TGTGCCAGCAGCGCAACCGGGACAGGGGCTTCTGGCTACACCTTC. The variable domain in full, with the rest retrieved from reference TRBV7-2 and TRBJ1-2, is GAGVSQSPSNKVTEKGKDVELRCDPISGHTALYWYRQSLGQGLEFLIYFQGNSAPDKSGLPSDRFSAERTGGSVSTLTIQRTQQEDSAVYLCASSATGTGASGYTFGSGTRLTVV.

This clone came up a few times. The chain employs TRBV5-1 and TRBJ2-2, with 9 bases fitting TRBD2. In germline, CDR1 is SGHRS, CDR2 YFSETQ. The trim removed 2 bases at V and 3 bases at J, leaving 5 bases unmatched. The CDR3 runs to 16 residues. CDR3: CASSFSGRSDTGELFF. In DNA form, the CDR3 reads TGCGCCAGCAGCTTTAGCGGGAGAAGCGACACCGGGGAGCTGTTTTTT.

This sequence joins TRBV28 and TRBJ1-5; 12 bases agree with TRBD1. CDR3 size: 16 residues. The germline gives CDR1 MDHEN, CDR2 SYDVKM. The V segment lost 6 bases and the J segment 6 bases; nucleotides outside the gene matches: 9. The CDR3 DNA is TGTGCCAGCAGCCCAGGGACAGGGGGCAGGATTCAGCCCCAGCATTTT. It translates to CASSPGTGGRIQPQHF.

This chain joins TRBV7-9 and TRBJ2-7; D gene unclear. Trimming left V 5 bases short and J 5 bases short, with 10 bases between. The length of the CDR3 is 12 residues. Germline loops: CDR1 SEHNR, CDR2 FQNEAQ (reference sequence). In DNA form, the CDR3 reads TGTGCCAGCAGCGTGGGCTTGGACGAGCAGTACTTC. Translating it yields CASSVGLDEQYF. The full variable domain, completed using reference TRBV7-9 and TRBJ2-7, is DTGVSQNPRHKITKRGQNVTFRCDPISEHNRLYWYRQTLGQGPEFLTYFQNEAQLEKSRLLSDRFSAERPKGSFSTLEIQRTEQGDSAMYLCASSVGLDEQYFGPGTRLTVT.

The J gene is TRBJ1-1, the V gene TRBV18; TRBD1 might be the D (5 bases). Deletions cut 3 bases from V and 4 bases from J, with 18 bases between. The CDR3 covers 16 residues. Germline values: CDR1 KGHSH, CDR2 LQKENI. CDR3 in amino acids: CASSPSSPGVSTEAFF. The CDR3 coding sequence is TGTGCCAGCTCACCTTCGTCTCCGGGGGTGAGCACTGAAGCTTTCTTT.

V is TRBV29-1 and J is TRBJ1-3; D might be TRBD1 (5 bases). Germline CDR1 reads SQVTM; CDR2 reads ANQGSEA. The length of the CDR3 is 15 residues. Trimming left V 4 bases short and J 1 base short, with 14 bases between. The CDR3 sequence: CSVVGPGGSGNTIYF. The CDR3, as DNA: TGCAGCGTTGTGGGGCCCGGGGGATCTGGAAACACCATATATTTT.

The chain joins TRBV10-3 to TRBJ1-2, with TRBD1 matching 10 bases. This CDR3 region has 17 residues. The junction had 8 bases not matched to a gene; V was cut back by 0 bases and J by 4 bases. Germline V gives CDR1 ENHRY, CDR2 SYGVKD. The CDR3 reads CAISESVLGQGVYGYTF. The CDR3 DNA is TGTGCCATCAGTGAGTCAGTCCTAGGACAGGGGGTCTATGGCTACACCTTC.

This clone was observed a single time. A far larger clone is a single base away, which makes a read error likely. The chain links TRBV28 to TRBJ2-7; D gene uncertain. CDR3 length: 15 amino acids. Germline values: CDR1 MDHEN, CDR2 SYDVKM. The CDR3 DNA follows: TGTGCCGGCAGTGGCCCCCTGGCGGCAACCTACGAGCAGTACTTC. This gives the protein CAGSGPLAATYEQYF.

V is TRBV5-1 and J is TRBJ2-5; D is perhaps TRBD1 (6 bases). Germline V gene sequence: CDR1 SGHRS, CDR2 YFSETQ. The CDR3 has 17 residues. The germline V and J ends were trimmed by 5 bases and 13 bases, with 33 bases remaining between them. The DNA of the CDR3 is TGCGCCAGCAGGACTGGGGTGGGGGCGCGGCCCATCGGATCTGTGTACTTC. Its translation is CASRTGVGARPIGSVYF.

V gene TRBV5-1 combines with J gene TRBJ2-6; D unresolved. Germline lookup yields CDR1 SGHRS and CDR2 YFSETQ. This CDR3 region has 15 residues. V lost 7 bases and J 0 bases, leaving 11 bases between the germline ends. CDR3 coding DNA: TGCGCCAGCCTCCCTGGGGTCTCTGGGGCCAACGTCCTGACTTTC. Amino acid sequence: CASLPGVSGANVLTF.

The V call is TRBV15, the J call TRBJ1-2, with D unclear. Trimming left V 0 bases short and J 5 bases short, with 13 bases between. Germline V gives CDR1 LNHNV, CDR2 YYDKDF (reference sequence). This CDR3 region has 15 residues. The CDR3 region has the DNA TGTGCCACCAGCAGAGAGTCCGGATTTCTGTATGGCTACACCTTC. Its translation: CATSRESGFLYGYTF. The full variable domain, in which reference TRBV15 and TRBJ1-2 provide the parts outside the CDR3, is DAMVIQNPRYQVTQFGKPVTLSCSQTLNHNVMYWYQQKSSQAPKLLFHYYDKDFNNEADTPDNFQSRRPNTSFCFLDIRSPGLGDTAMYLCATSRESGFLYGYTFGSGTRLTVV.

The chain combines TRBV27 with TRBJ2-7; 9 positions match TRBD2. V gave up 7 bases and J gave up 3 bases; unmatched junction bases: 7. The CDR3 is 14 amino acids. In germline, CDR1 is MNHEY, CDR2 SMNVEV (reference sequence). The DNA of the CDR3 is TGTGCCAGCATGACGGCGGGAGGGCTCTACGAGCAGTACTTC. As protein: CASMTAGGLYEQYF.

The CDR3 DNA reads TGTGCCAGCAGGCTTACACAGGGTTATAACACTGAAGCTTTCTTT. Its translation is CASRLTQGYNTEAFF. The chain uses TRBV6-5 and TRBJ1-1; possibly TRBD1 for D (6 bases). V gave up 6 bases and J gave up 2 bases, with 16 bases separating them. This CDR3 comprises 15 residues. Germline CDR1 and CDR2: MNHEY and SVGAGI.

The CDR3 sequence is CASSGAGGPRYEQYF. The CDR3 region has the DNA TGTGCCAGCAGTGGGGCGGGAGGGCCCCGGTACGAGCAGTACTTC. The chain joins TRBV28 to TRBJ2-7, with 9 bases that match TRBD2. Per germline, CDR1 MDHEN and CDR2 SYDVKM. The CDR3 runs to 15 residues. J gave up 4 bases and V 5 bases, and 9 bases lay outside the gene matches.

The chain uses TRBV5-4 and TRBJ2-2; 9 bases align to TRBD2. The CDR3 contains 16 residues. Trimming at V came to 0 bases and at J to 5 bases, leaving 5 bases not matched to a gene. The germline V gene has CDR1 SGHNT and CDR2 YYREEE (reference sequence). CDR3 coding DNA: TGTGCCAGCAGCTTGGTTAGTCTAGCGGGGACCGGGGAGCTGTTTTTT. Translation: CASSLVSLAGTGELFF.

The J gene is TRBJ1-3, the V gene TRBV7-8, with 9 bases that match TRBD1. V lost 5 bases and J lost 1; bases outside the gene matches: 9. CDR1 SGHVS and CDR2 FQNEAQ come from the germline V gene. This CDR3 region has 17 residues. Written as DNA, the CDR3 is TGTGCCAGCAGCCGCAATGACAGGGGGGGTTCTGGAAACACCATATATTTT. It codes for CASSRNDRGGSGNTIYF.

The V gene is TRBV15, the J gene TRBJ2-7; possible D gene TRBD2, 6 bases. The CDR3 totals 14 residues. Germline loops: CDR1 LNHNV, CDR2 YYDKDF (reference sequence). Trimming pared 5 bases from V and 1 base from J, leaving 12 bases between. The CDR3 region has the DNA TGTGCCACCAGCCCACGGGACTCTTCCTACGAGCAGTACTTC. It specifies CATSPRDSSYEQYF.

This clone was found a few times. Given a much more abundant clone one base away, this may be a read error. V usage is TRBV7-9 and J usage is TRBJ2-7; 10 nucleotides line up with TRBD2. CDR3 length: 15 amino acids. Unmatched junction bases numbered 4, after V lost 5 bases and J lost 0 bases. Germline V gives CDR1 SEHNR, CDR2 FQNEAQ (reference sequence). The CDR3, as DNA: TGTGCCAGCAGCACCCCTAGCGGGAGCTCCTACGAGCAGTACTTC. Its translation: CASSTPSGSSYEQYF.

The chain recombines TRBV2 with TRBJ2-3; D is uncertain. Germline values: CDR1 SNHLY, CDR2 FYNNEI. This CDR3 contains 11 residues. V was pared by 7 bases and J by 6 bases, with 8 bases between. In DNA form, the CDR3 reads TGTGCCAGCATGTTCATTGATACGCAGTATTTT. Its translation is CASMFIDTQYF.

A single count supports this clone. The CDR3 here is CASSEHRDQTYNEQFF. The CDR3 bases are TGTGCCAGCAGTGAACACAGGGACCAAACGTACAATGAGCAGTTCTTC. This chain uses TRBV25-1 with TRBJ2-7; the D gene is possibly TRBD1 (6 bases). Gene TRBJ2-1 matches the end of the DNA better, so the J call may be wrong. Germline values: CDR1 MGHDK, CDR2 SYGVNS. This CDR3 is built from 16 residues.